The rows below give T cell receptor beta chains drawn from one sample of a study of blood T cell repertoires in COVID-19. Assay: immunoSEQ multiplex PCR; the TCRdb copy retains only in-frame clones and omits some. This sample has roughly 53,000 clones, with 70% to 90% found just once. The specimen was peripheral blood. These TCRs come from a human donor in a cohort sampled during active COVID-19. Both conserved end residues are part of each CDR3. A D gene is named only where the DNA matches it firmly. Not all rows give a size; the values are once, few, many and, for expanded clones, a class.

j_gene	v_gene	d_gene	abundance	CDR3aa	CDR3nt
TRBJ2-1	TRBV14	TRBD2	-	CASSQVLAGTEQFF	TGTGCCAGCAGCCAAGTACTAGCGGGTACAGAGCAGTTCTTC
TRBJ1-2	TRBV7-9	-	-	CASSPNVREGYTF	TGTGCCAGCAGCCCCAACGTCAGGGAAGGCTACACCTTC
TRBJ1-3	TRBV7-3	-	-	CASSLKGDPGNTIYF	TGTGCCAGCAGCTTAAAAGGAGACCCTGGAAACACCATATATTTT
TRBJ1-1	TRBV3-1/TRBV3-2	TRBD1	-	CASSLKQGSMNTEAFF	TGTGCCAGCAGCCTCAAACAGGGGTCGATGAACACTGAAGCTTTCTTT
TRBJ1-6	TRBV4-1	-	-	CASSQDGRQGKSPLHF	TGCGCCAGCAGCCAAGATGGGCGGCAGGGAAAGTCACCCCTCCACTTT
TRBJ2-5	TRBV7-8	TRBD2	-	CASSGLAGETQYF	TGTGCCAGCAGCGGGCTAGCGGGAGAGACCCAGTACTTC
TRBJ2-1	TRBV10-1	-	-	CASSWQGGNEQFF	TGCGCCAGCAGTTGGCAGGGGGGCAATGAGCAGTTCTTC
TRBJ2-5	TRBV24-1	-	once	CATSTPRGSGETQYF	TGTGCCACCAGTACCCCCCGGGGGAGCGGGGAGACCCAGTACTTC
TRBJ2-2	TRBV10-1	-	-	CASSDGAGNTGELFF	TGCGCCAGCAGTGACGGAGCGGGGAACACCGGGGAGCTGTTTTTT
TRBJ1-3	TRBV5-1	TRBD1	-	CASSYGTGRFRQENTIYF	TGCGCCAGCAGCTACGGGACAGGACGATTTAGACAAGAGAACACCATATATTTT